Following are 20 T cell receptor beta chains from one sample sequenced in a study of blood T cells in healthy people across ages. A second PCR, run for about 7 to 11 cycles, used a sample-barcoded 5' primer plus a J-beta primer mix. TCRdb called the 5' RACE reads again in MiXCR, with one record for every CDR3 protein. The sample has hundreds of thousands of distinct CDR3 sequences; less than 35% are singletons. Sequencing was performed on blood. All receptors come from a woman of 80 years or more in good health.

This clonotype has only a few counts. CDR3 region: CASSYRRASGRTDTQYF. CDR3 sequence (DNA): TGTGCCAGCAGCTACCGACGGGCTAGCGGGCGCACAGATACGCAGTATTTT. This chain joins TRBV14 and TRBJ2-3; 8 positions agree with TRBD2. Trimming took 5 bases from V and 1 from J; bases not matched to a gene: 11. CDR1 SGHDN and CDR2 FVKESK come from the germline V gene. The CDR3 totals 17 residues.

This clonotype appeared a single time. This sequence joins TRBV12-3 or TRBV12-4 and TRBJ2-3; D might be TRBD1 or TRBD2, each matching 7 bases. This CDR3 region has 16 residues. V lost 4 bases and J 11 bases, leaving 25 bases between the germline ends. DNA for the CDR3: TGTGCCAGCAGTTCTGACAGGGAAACTAGCGCAGATGTGCAGTATTTT. Its translation: CASSSDRETSADVQYF.

This clonotype was detected ten times or more. The CDR3 loop reads CASSQGIGSGANVLTF. The CDR3 bases are TGCGCCAGCAGCCAAGGAATCGGCTCTGGGGCCAACGTCCTGACTTTC. The chain uses TRBV4-1 and TRBJ2-6; D remains unclear. Between the trimmed V and J ends, which lost 1 base and 0 bases, there was a span of 7 bases. The CDR3 covers 16 residues. Germline assignment: CDR1 MGHRA and CDR2 YSYEKL.

Points on this clonotype: A much larger clone differs by one base, so this may be a read error. This CDR3 is CASSSMGRDLDTEAFF. The DNA of the CDR3 is TGCGCCAGCAGCTCGATGGGCCGGGACCTAGACACTGAAGCTTTCTTT. The genes are TRBV5-1 and TRBJ1-1; maybe TRBD1 (5 bases). The V end lost 3 bases, the J end lost 3 bases, and 18 bases lay between the germline ends. Germline CDR1 reads SGHRS; CDR2 reads YFSETQ. There are 16 residues in the CDR3.

Concerning this clonotype: Since a much larger clone is just one base distant, this may be a read error. The J gene is TRBJ2-7, the V gene TRBV5-1, with 8 bases matching TRBD1. Germline CDR1 and CDR2: SGHRS and YFSETQ. J gave up 5 bases and V 3 bases, and 10 bases lay outside the gene matches. The CDR3 is 15 residues long. CDR3 amino acids: CASSSTRRGPDEQYF. The CDR3 DNA follows: TGCGCCAGCAGCTCGACTCGCAGGGGGCCCGACGAGCAGTACTTC.

This clonotype was observed a few times. The CDR3 nucleotides are TGTGCCAGCAGCTTAGTAGCGGGGGGGACCCATGAGCAGTTCTTC. Translated, it gives CASSLVAGGTHEQFF. The chain recombines TRBV7-3 with TRBJ2-1, with TRBD2 matching 11 bases. Germline CDR1 is SGHTA and CDR2 is FQGTGA. With 2 bases clipped from V and 8 bases from J, the junction kept 5 bases outside the gene matches. CDR3 length: 15 residues. Full variable domain (outside the CDR3, taken from reference TRBV7-3 and TRBJ2-1): GAGVSQTPSNKVTEKGKYVELRCDPISGHTALYWYRQSLGQGPEFLIYFQGTGAADDSGLPNDRFFAVRPEGSVSTLKIQRTERGDSAVYLCASSLVAGGTHEQFFGPGTRLTVL.

This clonotype was picked up many times. The V gene is TRBV4-2, the J gene TRBJ2-5, with TRBD2 matching 10 bases. Germline V lookup: CDR1 LGHNA, CDR2 YNFKEQ. V trimming: 4 bases; J trimming: 2 bases; junction bases outside the gene matches: 4. This CDR3 region has 15 residues. Here the CDR3 reads CASSPGTSDQETQYF. CDR3 DNA sequence: TGTGCCAGCAGCCCCGGGACTAGCGATCAAGAGACCCAGTACTTC.

Notes on this clonotype: It may be a read error: a sequence one base away is much more abundant. The chain uses TRBV27 and TRBJ2-7; D perhaps matches TRBD2 (7 bases). The CDR3 has 12 amino acids. Germline V gene data show CDR1 as MNHEY and CDR2 as SMNVEV (reference sequence). CDR3 amino acids: CASRGGLYGQYF. The CDR3 DNA is TGTGCCAGCAGGGGGGGGCTGTACGGGCAGTACTTC.

In its sample, this clonotype was seen many times. This may stem from a read error, because a much larger clone lies one nucleotide away. In DNA form, the CDR3 reads TGCGCCAGCAGCTTGACAGCGGGGGGCTACAATGAGCAGTACTTC. Translated: CASSLTAGGYNEQYF. V usage is TRBV7-2 and J usage is TRBJ2-7; 9 nucleotides match TRBD2. This CDR3 comprises 15 residues. Germline lookup yields CDR1 SGHTA and CDR2 FQGNSA.

This chain joins TRBV20-1 and TRBJ2-1; 7 nucleotides align to TRBD2. This CDR3 has 16 residues. Trimming cost V 6 bases and J 0 bases; bases outside gene matches: 11. CDR1 and CDR2 (germline): DFQATT, SNEGSKA (reference sequence). The CDR3 region has the DNA TGCAGTGCCCCCCTACCGCCGGGGGGCTCCTACAATGAGCAGTTCTTC. Protein sequence: CSAPLPPGGSYNEQFF.

This clonotype was detected ten times or more. The rearrangement joins TRBV5-1 to TRBJ2-7, with D perhaps assigned TRBD1 or TRBD2 (5 bases each). The V and J ends lost 4 bases and 2 bases respectively, with 16 bases between them. CDR3 length equals 15 residues. Per germline, CDR1 SGHRS and CDR2 YFSETQ. For the CDR3, the DNA is TGCGCCAGCAGCCCATCCGGGGCTAGGGCCTACGAGCAGTACTTC. The encoded protein is CASSPSGARAYEQYF.

This clonotype showed up just a few times. The chain employs TRBV5-1 and TRBJ2-5; the D gene is possibly TRBD2 (6 bases). The CDR3 sequence is 14 residues long. Germline V gene sequence: CDR1 SGHRS, CDR2 YFSETQ. V shed 0 bases and J shed 3 bases, with 9 bases lying between them. The CDR3 DNA is TGCGCCAGCAGCTTGGCCGGGAGCAAAGAGACCCAGTACTTC. Its translation is CASSLAGSKETQYF.

This clonotype was found many times. CDR3 bases: TGTGCCAGCAGACCGGGACAGGGTTCCTACGAGCAGTACTTC. It translates to CASRPGQGSYEQYF. This chain joins TRBV6-6 and TRBJ2-7; TRBD1 matches at 9 bases. The V segment lost 6 bases and the J segment 1 base; nucleotides outside the gene matches: 4. The CDR3 is 14 residues long. CDR1 is MNHNY, CDR2 SVGAGI, per germline (reference sequence).

This clonotype was counted many times. The V and J genes are TRBV20-1 and TRBJ2-7; the D call may be TRBD1 or TRBD2 (5 bases each). The CDR3 consists of 14 residues. Germline V lookup: CDR1 DFQATT, CDR2 SNEGSKA (reference sequence). V was shortened by 6 bases and J by 7 bases, with 22 bases between the two germline ends. For the CDR3, the DNA is TGCAGTGCGGATCCGGGACGTGGGAATCTGGAGCAGTACTTC. Its protein product is CSADPGRGNLEQYF.

At least ten counts were recorded for this clonotype. This chain uses TRBV6-2 or TRBV6-3 with TRBJ1-2, with D perhaps matching TRBD1 (5 bases). Trimming shortened V by 7 bases and J by 4 bases, and 13 bases separated the two germline ends. Germline V gene lookup returns CDR1 MNHEY and CDR2 SVGEGT. The CDR3 totals 13 residues. The CDR3 DNA is TGTGCCAGCACGGAGACAGACCCCTATGGCTACACCTTC. It yields the protein CASTETDPYGYTF.

This clonotype showed up just once. Since a much larger clone is just one base distant, this may be a read error. CDR3 nucleotides: TGTGCCAGCAGTAACGAACGACGAGCGGGGGAATACAATGAGCAGTTCTTC. This codes for CASSNERRAGEYNEQFF. V usage is TRBV5-6 and J usage is TRBJ2-1; 8 positions match TRBD2. Germline V gene data show CDR1 as SGHDT and CDR2 as YYEEEE. With 5 bases clipped from V and 4 bases from J, the junction kept 14 bases outside the gene matches. This CDR3 region has 17 residues.

This chain connects TRBV6-2 or TRBV6-3 to TRBJ1-2; the D gene is possibly TRBD1 (6 bases). Between the trimmed V and J ends, which lost 4 bases and 8 bases, there was a span of 14 bases. Per germline, CDR1 MNHEY and CDR2 SVGEGT. This CDR3 has 13 amino acids. As DNA, the CDR3 is TGTGCCAGCAGTTCAACAGGGAGCCCCGGCTACACCTTC. Protein: CASSSTGSPGYTF.

The V call is TRBV5-6, the J call TRBJ2-3, with D unclear. The CDR3 runs to 14 residues. The germline V and J ends were trimmed by 0 bases and 4 bases, with 9 bases remaining between them. Germline-derived CDR1 and CDR2 are SGHDT and YYEEEE. This chain's CDR3 is CASSLALNSDTQYF. CDR3 coding DNA: TGTGCCAGCAGCTTGGCCCTAAACTCAGATACGCAGTATTTT.

This clonotype showed up many times. V is TRBV6-1 and J is TRBJ2-5; 11 nucleotides match TRBD2. Germline-derived CDR1 and CDR2 are MNHNS and SASEGT. The CDR3 contains 15 residues. V lost 0 bases, J lost 7 bases, and 4 bases stayed unmatched. CDR3 bases: TGTGCCAGCAGTGAAGCGGGGACTAGCGGATGGACCCAGTACTTC. Its protein product is CASSEAGTSGWTQYF.

The J gene is TRBJ2-2, the V gene TRBV6-1; D may be TRBD1 (5 bases). CDR1 is MNHNS, CDR2 SASEGT, per germline. Trimming removed 7 bases at V and 1 base at J, with 10 bases between. There are 14 residues in the CDR3. The CDR3 spells CASKIGQNTGELFF. The CDR3 DNA reads TGTGCCAGCAAGATAGGACAGAACACCGGGGAGCTGTTTTTT.